These 9 T cell receptor beta chains were sequenced from one sample in a study of cytomegalovirus exposure and HLA in healthy donors. Repertoires were generated with immunoSEQ multiplex PCR, while TCRdb's copy carries only in-frame clones and drops some. The data hold over 250,000 clones, with about 86% observed a single time. Material: PBMCs. These receptor sequences come from a woman aged 18-29 years in good health and CMV-seronegative.

The gene calls are TRBV5-1 and TRBJ2-7; 10 bases are a match to TRBD1. J gave up 6 bases and V 0 bases, and 6 bases lay outside the gene matches. The CDR3 is 15 amino acids. CDR1 and CDR2 from the germline V gene are SGHRS and YFSETQ. The CDR3 DNA is TGCGCCAGCAGCTTGGCCGGGACAGGGGTCCTCGAGCAGTACTTC. Encoded protein: CASSLAGTGVLEQYF.

The V gene is TRBV5-1, the J gene TRBJ2-2; D may be TRBD1 (6 bases). Germline V lookup: CDR1 SGHRS, CDR2 YFSETQ. The CDR3 sequence is 13 residues long. V was clipped by 5 bases and J by 7 bases, with 12 bases between them. The CDR3 sequence: CASRIQGNGELFF. CDR3 sequence (DNA): TGCGCCAGCAGAATACAGGGTAACGGGGAGCTGTTTTTT.

This clone appeared a single time. This chain links TRBV7-3 with TRBJ2-5; 7 nucleotides agree with TRBD1. The germline V gene has CDR1 SGHTA and CDR2 FQGTGA. The CDR3 runs to 15 residues. J was trimmed by 2 bases and V by 0 bases; bases with no gene match: 3. The CDR3 DNA follows: TGTGCCAGCAGCTTAACCGGCAGGGGGCAAGAGACCCAGTACTTC. This codes for CASSLTGRGQETQYF.

This rearrangement joins TRBV20-1 to TRBJ2-7, with D hard to call. The germline V gene has CDR1 DFQATT and CDR2 SNEGSKA (reference sequence). V was trimmed by 4 bases and J by 4 bases, leaving 5 bases between them. This CDR3 comprises 10 residues. CDR3 protein: CSANQYEQYF. The CDR3, as DNA: TGCAGTGCTAATCAGTACGAGCAGTACTTC.

This clone was picked up one time. The chain couples TRBV5-6 to TRBJ2-3; no clear D. V gave up 2 bases and J gave up 1 base, with 8 bases separating them. Germline V gene lookup returns CDR1 SGHDT and CDR2 YYEEEE. This CDR3 spans 14 amino acids. The chain's CDR3 is CASSFGLGTDTQYF. CDR3 DNA: TGTGCCAGCAGCTTCGGTCTGGGCACAGATACGCAGTATTTT.

CDR3 loop: CASSEAGRSNQPQHF. The CDR3 nucleotides are TGTGCCAGCAGTGAAGCTGGGAGGTCCAATCAGCCCCAGCATTTT. The rearrangement uses TRBV6-1 and TRBJ1-5; D is ambiguous. V was trimmed by 0 bases and J by 3 bases, leaving 9 bases between them. Germline lookup yields CDR1 MNHNS and CDR2 SASEGT. The CDR3 contains 15 residues.

The rearrangement uses TRBV18 and TRBJ2-2; 11 nucleotides match TRBD1. J gave up 6 bases and V 4 bases, and 4 bases lay outside the gene matches. The CDR3 runs to 15 residues. Germline CDR1 and CDR2: KGHSH and LQKENI. CDR3 residues: CASSQRTGGSGELFF. The CDR3 nucleotides are TGTGCCAGCTCACAGAGGACAGGGGGCTCCGGGGAGCTGTTTTTT.

To note about this clone: The junction does not match germline at one end; this may be a read error. The chain carries TRBV14 and TRBJ2-3; D possibly corresponds to TRBD1 (6 bases). From germline, CDR1 is SGHDN and CDR2 FVKESK. This CDR3 is built from 14 residues. This CDR3 reads CASSEDRYTDTQYF. CDR3 in DNA: TGTGCCAGCAGCGAAGACAGGTACACAGATACGCAGTATTTT.

This chain uses TRBV4-1 with TRBJ1-1, with TRBD1 identical over 7 bases. The CDR3 has 17 amino acids. The J segment lost 1 base and the V segment lost 3 bases, leaving 11 bases of the junction unmatched. The germline V gene encodes CDR1 MGHRA and CDR2 YSYEKL. Here the CDR3 reads CASSQHTAGQSNTEAFF. The CDR3 nucleotides are TGCGCCAGCAGCCAGCACACGGCGGGACAGTCGAACACTGAAGCTTTCTTT.